This is a list of T cell receptor beta chains from one sample in a study of cytomegalovirus exposure and HLA in healthy donors. The data were produced by immunoSEQ multiplex PCR, yet TCRdb's version contains in-frame clones alone and is incomplete. The table has some 140,000 clones, almost 80% seen once; the top ten hold about 0.91%. The sample taken for sequencing was PBMCs. The receptors were sampled from a man younger than 35 in good health and CMV-seronegative. Both conserved end residues are part of each CDR3. The D gene is left open where the match is weak. Not every row has a clone size; where given, it reads once, few, many or a size class.

abundance: NA; j_gene: TRBJ2-3; d_gene: NA; v_gene: TRBV5-1; CDR3aa: CASSFNRGPDTQYF; CDR3nt: TGCGCCAGCAGCTTCAACCGGGGTCCAGATACGCAGTATTTT
abundance: NA; j_gene: TRBJ2-5; d_gene: TRBD2; v_gene: TRBV6-5; CDR3aa: CASSRGLADQETQYF; CDR3nt: TGTGCCAGCAGTCGCGGACTAGCGGACCAAGAGACCCAGTACTTC
abundance: NA; j_gene: TRBJ1-5; d_gene: NA; v_gene: TRBV10-3; CDR3aa: CAISRDINQPQHF; CDR3nt: TGTGCCATCTCTCGGGACATCAATCAGCCCCAGCATTTT
abundance: once; j_gene: TRBJ2-5; d_gene: NA; v_gene: TRBV7-9; CDR3aa: CASSFPGHPQETQYF; CDR3nt: TGTGCCAGCAGCTTCCCGGGACACCCCCAAGAGACCCAGTACTTC
abundance: NA; j_gene: TRBJ1-6; d_gene: NA; v_gene: TRBV4-3; CDR3aa: CASSQDRSRASSPLHF; CDR3nt: TGCGCCAGCAGCCAAGACCGGTCCAGGGCCAGTTCACCCCTCCACTTT
abundance: NA; j_gene: TRBJ1-2; d_gene: NA; v_gene: TRBV2; CDR3aa: CASSEGSF; CDR3nt: TGTGCCAGCAGTGAAGGTAGTTTC
abundance: few; j_gene: TRBJ2-1; d_gene: TRBD2; v_gene: TRBV5-1; CDR3aa: CASSTKAGVSEQFF; CDR3nt: TGCGCCAGCTCTACAAAAGCGGGGGTTTCTGAGCAGTTCTTC
abundance: NA; j_gene: TRBJ1-5; d_gene: TRBD1; v_gene: TRBV2; CDR3aa: CASSPGQGHQPQHF; CDR3nt: TGTGCCAGCAGTCCCGGACAGGGACATCAGCCCCAGCATTTT
abundance: NA; j_gene: TRBJ2-5; d_gene: TRBD2; v_gene: TRBV9; CDR3aa: CASSAIAGYQETQYF; CDR3nt: TGTGCCAGCAGCGCCATAGCGGGGTACCAAGAGACCCAGTACTTC
abundance: NA; j_gene: TRBJ1-1; d_gene: NA; v_gene: TRBV25-1; CDR3aa: CASSEGGRSEAFF; CDR3nt: TGTGCCAGCAGTGAAGGGGGCCGGAGTGAAGCTTTCTTT
abundance: NA; j_gene: TRBJ2-1; d_gene: NA; v_gene: TRBV2; CDR3aa: CASRGAGVNEQFF; CDR3nt: TGTGCCAGCAGGGGCGCCGGGGTCAATGAGCAGTTCTTC
abundance: few; j_gene: TRBJ1-5; d_gene: TRBD1; v_gene: TRBV6-5; CDR3aa: CASSYGQGNEHF; CDR3nt: TGTGCCAGCAGTTACGGACAGGGTAATGAACATTTT
abundance: once; j_gene: TRBJ1-6; d_gene: NA; v_gene: TRBV30; CDR3aa: CAWSALGTGGSPLHF; CDR3nt: TGTGCCTGGAGTGCTCTAGGGACCGGGGGTTCACCCCTCCACTTT
abundance: once; j_gene: TRBJ2-1; d_gene: TRBD1; v_gene: TRBV12-5; CDR3aa: CASGLVRAGGYNEQFF; CDR3nt: TGTGCTAGTGGTTTGGTACGGGCAGGGGGCTACAATGAGCAGTTCTTC
abundance: few; j_gene: TRBJ1-5; d_gene: TRBD1; v_gene: TRBV6-5; CDR3aa: CASSPDRAQPQHF; CDR3nt: TGTGCCAGCAGTCCTGACAGGGCTCAGCCCCAGCATTTT
abundance: few; j_gene: TRBJ2-5; d_gene: TRBD2; v_gene: TRBV7-9; CDR3aa: CASSTPPRGEETQYF; CDR3nt: TGTGCCAGCAGCACCCCACCCCGGGGGGAGGAGACCCAGTACTTC
abundance: NA; j_gene: TRBJ2-1; d_gene: TRBD1; v_gene: TRBV4-3; CDR3aa: CASSQDRKGQSSYNEQFF; CDR3nt: TGCGCCAGCAGCCAAGATCGTAAGGGACAGAGCTCCTACAATGAGCAGTTCTTC
abundance: NA; j_gene: TRBJ2-7; d_gene: NA; v_gene: TRBV6-1; CDR3aa: CASIPGISSYEQYF; CDR3nt: TGTGCCAGCATCCCAGGGATCAGCTCCTACGAGCAGTACTTC
abundance: few; j_gene: TRBJ1-2; d_gene: NA; v_gene: TRBV7-9; CDR3aa: CASTMSGVGYTF; CDR3nt: TGTGCCAGCACCATGTCCGGAGTTGGCTACACCTTC
abundance: NA; j_gene: TRBJ1-2; d_gene: NA; v_gene: TRBV5-5; CDR3aa: CASSPVPTVANYGYTF; CDR3nt: TGTGCCAGCAGCCCCGTCCCGACAGTAGCCAACTATGGCTACACCTTC
abundance: NA; j_gene: TRBJ1-1; d_gene: NA; v_gene: TRBV19; CDR3aa: CASSTRTSGGNTEAFF; CDR3nt: TGTGCCAGTAGTACCCGGACCTCTGGGGGCAACACTGAAGCTTTCTTT
abundance: few; j_gene: TRBJ2-7; d_gene: NA; v_gene: TRBV6-1; CDR3aa: CASSTGPSGEQYF; CDR3nt: TGTGCCAGCAGCACAGGCCCCTCTGGGGAGCAGTACTTC
abundance: NA; j_gene: TRBJ1-2; d_gene: TRBD1; v_gene: TRBV9; CDR3aa: CASSVESGTGVGYTF; CDR3nt: TGTGCCAGCAGCGTAGAGTCGGGGACAGGGGTCGGCTACACCTTC
abundance: NA; j_gene: TRBJ1-2; d_gene: NA; v_gene: TRBV2; CDR3aa: CASIDQGFNYGYTF; CDR3nt: TGTGCCAGCATCGACCAGGGGTTTAACTATGGCTACACCTTC
abundance: NA; j_gene: TRBJ1-1; d_gene: NA; v_gene: TRBV5-1; CDR3aa: CASSSLQGNTEAFF; CDR3nt: TGCGCCAGCAGCTCCCTACAGGGAAACACTGAAGCTTTCTTT
abundance: NA; j_gene: TRBJ1-2; d_gene: TRBD1; v_gene: TRBV29-1; CDR3aa: CSARDSYSYTF; CDR3nt: TGCAGCGCAAGGGACAGCTATAGCTACACCTTC
abundance: NA; j_gene: TRBJ1-5; d_gene: NA; v_gene: TRBV21-1; CDR3aa: CASSTVLRGHSNQPQHF; CDR3nt: TGTGCCAGCAGCACCGTTTTAAGGGGCCATAGCAATCAGCCCCAGCATTTT
abundance: NA; j_gene: TRBJ2-1; d_gene: NA; v_gene: TRBV5-1; CDR3aa: CASSWTGYNEQFF; CDR3nt: TGCGCCAGCAGCTGGACTGGCTACAATGAGCAGTTCTTC
abundance: NA; j_gene: TRBJ2-1; d_gene: NA; v_gene: TRBV27; CDR3aa: CASRKTGSLYDNEQFF; CDR3nt: TGTGCCAGCAGGAAAACAGGGAGTCTCTACGACAATGAGCAGTTCTTC
abundance: NA; j_gene: TRBJ2-1; d_gene: TRBD2; v_gene: TRBV12-5; CDR3aa: CASGWMTSGGANEQFF; CDR3nt: TGTGCTAGTGGTTGGATGACTAGCGGGGGGGCAAATGAGCAGTTCTTC
abundance: NA; j_gene: TRBJ2-3; d_gene: TRBD2; v_gene: TRBV30; CDR3aa: CAWEVGGSDTQYF; CDR3nt: TGTGCCTGGGAAGTGGGAGGGTCAGATACGCAGTATTTT
abundance: NA; j_gene: TRBJ2-2; d_gene: TRBD1; v_gene: TRBV11-3; CDR3aa: CASSGGQGAGELFF; CDR3nt: TGTGCCAGCAGCGGGGGACAGGGTGCCGGGGAGCTGTTTTTT